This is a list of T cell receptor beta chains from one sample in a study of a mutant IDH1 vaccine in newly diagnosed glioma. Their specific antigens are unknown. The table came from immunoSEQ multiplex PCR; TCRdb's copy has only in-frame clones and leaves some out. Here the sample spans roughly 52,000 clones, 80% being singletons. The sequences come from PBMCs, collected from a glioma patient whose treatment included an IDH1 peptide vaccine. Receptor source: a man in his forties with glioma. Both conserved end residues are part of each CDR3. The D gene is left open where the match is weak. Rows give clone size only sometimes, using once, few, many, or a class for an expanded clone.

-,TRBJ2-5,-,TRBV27,CASSLGDTQYF,TGTGCCAGCTCGCTTGGGGACACCCAGTACTTC
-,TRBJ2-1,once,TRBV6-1,CASRNEQFF,TGTGCCAGCCGGAATGAGCAGTTCTTC
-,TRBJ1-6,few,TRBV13,CASSFGTNNSPLHF,TGTGCCAGCAGCTTCGGAACCAATAATTCACCCCTCCACTTT
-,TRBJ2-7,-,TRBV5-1,CASSPGTVSYEQYF,TGCGCCAGCAGCCCCGGGACGGTCTCCTACGAGCAGTACTTC
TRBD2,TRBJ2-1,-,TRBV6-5,CASRRLAGAPEQFF,TGTGCCAGCAGACGACTAGCGGGGGCACCCGAGCAGTTCTTC
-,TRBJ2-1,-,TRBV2,CASTELTTYNEQFF,TGTGCCTCCACGGAACTAACCACCTACAATGAGCAGTTCTTC
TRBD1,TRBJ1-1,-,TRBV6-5,CASRRTGTGDEAFF,TGTGCCAGCAGGCGGACCGGGACAGGGGATGAAGCTTTCTTT
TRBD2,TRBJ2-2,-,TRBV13,CASTRGGENTGELFF,TGTGCCAGCACCCGGGGGGGAGAGAACACCGGGGAGCTGTTTTTT
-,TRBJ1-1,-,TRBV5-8,CASSFLRNTEAFF,TGTGCCAGCAGCTTTTTGAGGAACACTGAAGCTTTCTTT
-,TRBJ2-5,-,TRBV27,CASWRLGETQYF,TGTGCCAGCTGGAGACTAGGAGAGACCCAGTACTTC
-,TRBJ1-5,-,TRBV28,CASRAPSNQPQHF,TGTGCCAGCAGAGCCCCCTCCAATCAGCCCCAGCATTTT
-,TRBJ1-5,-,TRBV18,CASSPQGRGNQPQHF,TGTGCCAGCTCACCTCAGGGAAGGGGCAATCAGCCCCAGCATTTT
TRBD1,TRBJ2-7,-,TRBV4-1,CASSQLRPGQGTSYEQYF,TGCGCCAGCAGCCAACTTCGTCCAGGACAGGGGACTTCCTACGAGCAGTACTTC
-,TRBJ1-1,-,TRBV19,CASSMGENTEAFF,TGTGCCAGTAGTATGGGGGAGAACACTGAAGCTTTCTTT
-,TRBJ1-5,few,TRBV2,CASRAGIPNQPQHF,TGTGCCAGCAGAGCTGGGATTCCCAATCAGCCCCAGCATTTT
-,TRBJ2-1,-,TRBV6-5,CASSERNEQFF,TGTGCCAGCAGCGAAAGGAATGAGCAGTTCTTC
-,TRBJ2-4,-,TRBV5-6,CASSSWGRKNIQYF,TGTGCCAGCAGCAGTTGGGGACGCAAAAACATTCAGTACTTC
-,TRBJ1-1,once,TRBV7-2,CASSPRRFGAGEAFF,TGTGCCAGCAGCCCCCGCCGTTTCGGGGCTGGAGAAGCTTTCTTT
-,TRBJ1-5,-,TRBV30,CAWSVGLSGNQPQHF,TGTGCCTGGAGTGTCGGTTTGAGTGGCAATCAGCCCCAGCATTTT
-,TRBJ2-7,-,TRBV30,CAWSGGTGGSREQYF,TGTGCCTGGAGTGGGGGGACTGGAGGCTCGCGGGAGCAGTACTTC
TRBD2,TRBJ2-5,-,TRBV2,CASSEARYSGKETQYF,TGTGCCAGCAGTGAAGCGCGATATAGCGGGAAAGAGACCCAGTACTTC
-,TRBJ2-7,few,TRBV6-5,CASRLFPGPIYEQYF,TGTGCCAGCCGATTGTTCCCGGGACCAATCTACGAGCAGTACTTC
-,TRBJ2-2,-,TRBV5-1,CASSLVGVAGTGELFF,TGCGCCAGCAGCTTGGTCGGGGTGGCTGGGACCGGGGAGCTGTTTTTT
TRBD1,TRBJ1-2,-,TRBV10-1,CASSEKTGGVYGYTF,TGCGCCAGCAGTGAGAAAACAGGGGGCGTCTATGGCTACACCTTC
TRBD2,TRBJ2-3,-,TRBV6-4,CASSERAGEADTQYF,TGTGCCAGCAGTGAGCGAGCGGGGGAGGCAGATACGCAGTATTTT
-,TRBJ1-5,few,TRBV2,CASSWEGNQPQHF,TGTGCCAGCAGCTGGGAGGGAAATCAGCCCCAGCATTTT
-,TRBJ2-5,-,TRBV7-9,CASSLVGEETQYF,TGTGCCAGCAGCTTAGTAGGGGAAGAGACCCAGTACTTC
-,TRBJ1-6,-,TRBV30,CAWAGEVVPYNSPLHF,TGTGCCTGGGCTGGGGAGGTAGTCCCCTATAATTCACCCCTCCACTTT
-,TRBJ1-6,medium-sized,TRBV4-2,CASSSGGGTDTRVGSPLHF,TGTGCCAGCAGCTCCGGAGGGGGGACGGACACCCGGGTCGGTTCACCCCTCCACTTT
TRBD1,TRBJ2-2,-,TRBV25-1,CASSGTGDGELFF,TGTGCCAGCTCGGGGACAGGAGACGGGGAGCTGTTTTTT
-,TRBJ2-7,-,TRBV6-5,CASSYRDIHYEQYF,TGTGCCAGCAGTTACAGGGACATTCACTACGAGCAGTACTTC
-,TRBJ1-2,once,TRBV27,CASSLSQRNYGYTF,TGTGCCAGCAGTTTAAGTCAGAGAAACTATGGCTACACCTTC
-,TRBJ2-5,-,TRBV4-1,CASSQDGGSNRETQYF,TGCGCCAGCAGCCAAGATGGGGGGAGCAACCGGGAGACCCAGTACTTC
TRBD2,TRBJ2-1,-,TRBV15,CATSREGGLGNNEQFF,TGTGCCACCAGCAGAGAGGGAGGGCTAGGTAACAATGAGCAGTTCTTC
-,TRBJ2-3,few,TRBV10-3,CAISLGSADTQYF,TGTGCCATCTCCCTTGGTAGCGCAGATACGCAGTATTTT
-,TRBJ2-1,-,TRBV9,CASSARGRGDEQFF,TGTGCCAGCAGCGCGAGAGGGAGAGGCGATGAGCAGTTCTTC
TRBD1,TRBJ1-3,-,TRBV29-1,CSGGTVGNTIYF,TGCAGCGGAGGGACAGTTGGAAACACCATATATTTT
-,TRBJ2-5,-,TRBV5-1,CASSWGRREETQYF,TGCGCCAGCAGCTGGGGCAGGAGGGAAGAGACCCAGTACTTC
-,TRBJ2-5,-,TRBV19,CASSRGQEETQYF,TGTGCCAGTAGTAGAGGTCAGGAAGAGACCCAGTACTTC
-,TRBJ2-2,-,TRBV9,CASSGRGPDGELFF,TGTGCCAGCAGCGGGCGGGGGCCGGACGGGGAGCTGTTTTTT
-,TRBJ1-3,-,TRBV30,CAWNPRGGGNTIYF,TGTGCCTGGAACCCTCGAGGCGGCGGAAACACCATATATTTT
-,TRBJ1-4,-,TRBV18,CASSPRPFRPTNEKLFF,TGTGCCAGCTCACCACGTCCTTTTCGCCCAACTAATGAAAAACTGTTTTTT
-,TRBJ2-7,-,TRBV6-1,CASSTPDRSYEQYF,TGTGCCAGCAGTACACCAGACAGATCCTACGAGCAGTACTTC
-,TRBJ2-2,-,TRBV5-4,CASRKGGANTGELFF,TGTGCCAGCCGGAAGGGGGGCGCGAACACCGGGGAGCTGTTTTTT
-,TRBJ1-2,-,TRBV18,CASSPPTESYGYTF,TGTGCCAGCTCACCACCCACGGAGTCTTATGGCTACACCTTC
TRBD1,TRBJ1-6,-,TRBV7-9,CASSRDRENSPLHF,TGTGCCAGCAGTCGCGACAGGGAGAATTCACCCCTCCACTTT
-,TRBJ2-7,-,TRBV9,CASSPDGYEQYF,TGTGCCAGCAGCCCGGACGGATACGAGCAGTACTTC
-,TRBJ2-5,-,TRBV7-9,CASSLQGQETQYF,TGTGCCAGCAGCCTTCAGGGTCAAGAGACCCAGTACTTC
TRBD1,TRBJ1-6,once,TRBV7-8,CASSSGYRGRNSPLHF,TGTGCCAGCAGCTCGGGATACAGGGGGAGGAATTCACCCCTCCACTTT
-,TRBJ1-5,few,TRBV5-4,CASSLGGGDQPQHF,TGTGCCAGCAGCTTGGGGGGGGGTGATCAGCCCCAGCATTTT
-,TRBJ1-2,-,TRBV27,CASSGLNYGYTF,TGTGCCAGCAGTGGCCTAAACTATGGCTACACCTTC
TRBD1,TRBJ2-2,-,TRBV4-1,CASSRTGAGELFF,TGCGCCAGCAGCCGGACAGGGGCCGGGGAGCTGTTTTTT
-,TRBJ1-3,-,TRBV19,CASRDSGRGLTDTIYF,TGTGCCAGTAGAGATTCGGGCAGGGGATTAACCGACACCATATATTTT